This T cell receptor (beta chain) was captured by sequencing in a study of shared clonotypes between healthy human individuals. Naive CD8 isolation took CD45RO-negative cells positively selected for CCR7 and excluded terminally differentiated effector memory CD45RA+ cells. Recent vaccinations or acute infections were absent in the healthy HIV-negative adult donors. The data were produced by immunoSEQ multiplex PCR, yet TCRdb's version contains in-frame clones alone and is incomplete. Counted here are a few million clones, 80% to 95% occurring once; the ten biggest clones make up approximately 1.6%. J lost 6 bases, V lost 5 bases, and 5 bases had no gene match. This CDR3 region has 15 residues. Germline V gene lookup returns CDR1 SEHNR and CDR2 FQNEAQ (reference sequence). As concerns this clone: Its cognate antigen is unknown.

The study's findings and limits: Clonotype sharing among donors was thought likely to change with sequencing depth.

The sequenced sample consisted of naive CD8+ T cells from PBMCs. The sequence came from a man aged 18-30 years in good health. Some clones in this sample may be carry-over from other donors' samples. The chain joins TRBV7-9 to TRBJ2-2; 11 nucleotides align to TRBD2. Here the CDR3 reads CASSPIAGGSGELFF. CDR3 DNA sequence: TGTGCCAGCAGCCCGATAGCGGGAGGGTCCGGGGAGCTGTTTTTT. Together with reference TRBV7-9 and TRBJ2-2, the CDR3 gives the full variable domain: DTGVSQNPRHKITKRGQNVTFRCDPISEHNRLYWYRQTLGQGPEFLTYFQNEAQLEKSRLLSDRFSAERPKGSFSTLEIQRTEQGDSAMYLCASSPIAGGSGELFFGEGSRLTVL.